A single sample gave rise to the 26 T cell receptor beta chains below, sequenced in a study of sequential checkpoint blockade in melanoma (dated by TCRdb to between 2018 and 2021). The treatment or condition label corresponds to: randomized to nivolumab then ipilimumab (arm A) or the reverse (arm B). Libraries were prepared through the immunoSEQ multiplex PCR assay. Drawn from immuneACCESS, this table holds only the in-frame rearrangements with V and J called that TCRdb kept. Clones are partly lost; checked studies trace under half to an unresolved V gene and leave the rest unexplained. Here the sample has fewer than 4,000 clones; 23% occur a single time. The ten largest make up roughly a quarter of the sample. This specimen was tumor tissue (inferred from file names), taken from a patient given nivolumab and ipilimumab in sequence. The receptors come from a human donor with melanoma.

CDR3 sequence: CASSQEAVGGNEQFF. CDR3 coding DNA: TGTGCCAGCTCCCAGGAGGCGGTGGGGGGCAATGAGCAGTTCTTC. The chain employs TRBV18 and TRBJ2-1, with D perhaps TRBD2 (6 bases). The germline V gene has CDR1 KGHSH and CDR2 LQKENI. The V end lost 6 bases, the J end lost 6 bases, and 18 bases lay between the germline ends. The CDR3 covers 15 residues.

This clone has a handful of counts. V usage is TRBV5-1 and J usage is TRBJ1-5, with D tentatively TRBD1 (5 bases). Trimming pared 2 bases from V and 3 bases from J, leaving 12 bases between. The CDR3 length is 15 residues. Germline values: CDR1 SGHRS, CDR2 YFSETQ. This CDR3 is CASSLPRDVNQPQHF. The CDR3 DNA reads TGCGCCAGCAGCTTACCGCGGGACGTCAATCAGCCCCAGCATTTT.

This clone was seen at least ten times. CDR3 DNA: TGTGCCAGCAGCTTAGGCGGACAGGGGGCATGGGAGACCCAGTACTTC. Protein sequence: CASSLGGQGAWETQYF. The chain recombines TRBV7-6 with TRBJ2-5, with 11 positions matching TRBD1. There are 16 residues in the CDR3. Germline CDR1 is SGHVS and CDR2 is FNYEAQ. The trim removed 1 base at V and 5 bases at J, leaving 6 bases unmatched.

This clone is termed medium-sized. The rearrangement uses TRBV11-3 and TRBJ1-1, with D perhaps matching TRBD1 (5 bases). From germline, CDR1 is SGHNT and CDR2 YENEEA. Trimming stripped 4 bases from V and 7 bases from J, with 16 bases between. CDR3 length equals 14 residues. The CDR3 DNA follows: TGTGCCAGCAGCTCACCCGGGGGGGAAGGTGAAGCTTTCTTT. Amino acids: CASSSPGGEGEAFF.

This clone is medium-sized by share. The rearrangement joins TRBV11-3 to TRBJ1-1; D possibly corresponds to TRBD1 (5 bases). The CDR3 consists of 14 residues. Germline V gene sequence: CDR1 SGHNT, CDR2 YENEEA. Trimming pared 5 bases from V and 5 bases from J, leaving 15 bases between. CDR3 amino acids: CASSTQGRITEAFF. CDR3 bases: TGTGCCAGCAGCACGCAGGGTCGGATAACTGAAGCTTTCTTT.

The V gene is TRBV6-8, the J gene TRBJ1-4; 8 bases match TRBD1. The junction had 8 bases not matched to a gene; V was cut back by 0 bases and J by 8 bases. CDR3 size: 16 residues. The germline gives CDR1 MNHGY, CDR2 SAAAGT. CDR3 residues: CASSYSLAGGEEKLFF. In DNA, the CDR3 is TGTGCCAGCAGTTACTCGTTAGCAGGGGGCGAAGAAAAACTGTTTTTT.

This clone qualifies as medium-sized. The chain carries TRBV4-1 and TRBJ2-6; D is unclear. Trimming cost V 0 bases and J 0 bases, with 9 bases left between them. Germline V gene sequence: CDR1 MGHRA, CDR2 YSYEKL. This CDR3 is 17 amino acids long. CDR3 protein: CASSQDPPGSGANVLTF. Here the CDR3 DNA reads TGCGCCAGCAGCCAAGATCCCCCCGGCTCTGGGGCCAACGTCCTGACTTTC.

The chain uses TRBV11-3 and TRBJ2-1, with 9 bases that match TRBD2. Germline CDR1 reads SGHNT; CDR2 reads YENEEA. The CDR3 covers 14 residues. Trimming cost V 3 bases and J 7 bases; bases outside gene matches: 4. CDR3 amino acids: CASSFAGGINEQFF. CDR3 bases: TGTGCCAGCAGCTTCGCGGGAGGGATAAATGAGCAGTTCTTC. Combining the CDR3 with reference TRBV11-3 and TRBJ2-1 gives the whole variable domain EAGVVQSPRYKIIEKKQPVAFWCNPISGHNTLYWYLQNLGQGPELLIRYENEEAVDDSQLPKDRFSAERLKGVDSTLKIQPAELGDSAVYLCASSFAGGINEQFFGPGTRLTVL.

At least ten counts were recorded for this clone. The chain uses TRBV7-6 and TRBJ1-3; 9 nucleotides align to TRBD1. Germline-derived CDR1 and CDR2 are SGHVS and FNYEAQ. The CDR3 has 15 residues. V was pared by 3 bases and J by 0 bases, with 0 bases of the junction left unmatched. DNA of the CDR3: TGTGCCAGCAGCTTGGACAGGGGCTCTGGAAACACCATATATTTT. The encoded protein is CASSLDRGSGNTIYF. The entire variable domain, with the rest obtained from reference TRBV7-6 and TRBJ1-3, is as follows: GAGVSQSPRYKVTKRGQDVALRCDPISGHVSLYWYRQALGQGPEFLTYFNYEAQQDKSGLPNDRFSAERPEGSISTLTIQRTEQRDSAMYRCASSLDRGSGNTIYFGEGSWLTVV.

The V call is TRBV5-1, the J call TRBJ2-2; D unresolved. The CDR3 is made up of 14 amino acids. Germline V lookup: CDR1 SGHRS, CDR2 YFSETQ. The V gene lost 0 bases and the J gene lost 4 bases, with 7 bases spanning the gap. The DNA of the CDR3 is TGCGCCAGCAGCTTGGCGGTCAGCACCGGGGAGCTGTTTTTT. The encoded protein is CASSLAVSTGELFF. The variable domain in full, completed from reference TRBV5-1 and TRBJ2-2, reads KAGVTQTPRYLIKTRGQQVTLSCSPISGHRSVSWYQQTPGQGLQFLFEYFSETQRNKGNFPGRFSGRQFSNSRSEMNVSTLELGDSALYLCASSLAVSTGELFFGEGSRLTVL.

This clone was observed a handful of times. This chain connects TRBV6-8 to TRBJ1-2; D is undetermined. V lost 5 bases and J 7 bases, leaving 11 bases between the germline ends. In germline, CDR1 is MNHGY, CDR2 SAAAGT. The CDR3 length is 12 residues. Here the CDR3 reads CASSPSPSGYTF. The CDR3 nucleotides are TGTGCCAGCAGTCCCTCGCCATCTGGCTACACCTTC.

V usage is TRBV5-1 and J usage is TRBJ1-1, with 7 bases fitting TRBD1. V gave up 5 bases and J gave up 3 bases; unmatched junction bases: 7. The CDR3 spans 14 residues. Germline lookup yields CDR1 SGHRS and CDR2 YFSETQ. CDR3 sequence (DNA): TGCGCCAGCAGTACAGGGGCTAGGGACACTGAAGCTTTCTTT. It codes for CASSTGARDTEAFF.

This clone appeared a few times. The chain couples TRBV9 to TRBJ1-4; no definite D call. The CDR3 totals 15 residues. V was cut by 3 bases and J by 2 bases, with 11 bases left in between. Germline CDR1 SGDLS, CDR2 YYNGEE. This chain's CDR3 is CASSDRVSTNEKLFF. In DNA form, the CDR3 reads TGTGCCAGCAGCGATAGGGTTTCTACTAATGAAAAACTGTTTTTT.

This clone was counted a few times. The chain employs TRBV6-8 and TRBJ1-6, with D unclear. Trimming removed 5 bases from V and 4 bases from J, with 15 bases in between. This CDR3 has 16 amino acids. CDR1 is MNHGY, CDR2 SAAAGT, per germline. CDR3 amino acids: CASSKLVDGYNSPLHF. DNA of the CDR3: TGTGCCAGCAGTAAGCTCGTGGACGGTTATAATTCACCCCTCCACTTT.

This clone counts as medium-sized. V usage is TRBV11-3 and J usage is TRBJ2-1; TRBD2 matches 7 bases. Germline CDR1 SGHNT, CDR2 YENEEA. The CDR3 extends over 19 amino acids. V shed 5 bases, J shed 4 bases, and the junction held 20 bases outside the gene matches. Written as DNA, the CDR3 is TGTGCCAGCAGCCAAGGGTGGGGTGATAGCGGGTCCCCATACAATGAGCAGTTCTTC. It codes for CASSQGWGDSGSPYNEQFF.

CDR3 in DNA: TGTGCCTGGAGTAAATCCTCTGGGGCCAACGTCCTGACTTTC. It yields the protein CAWSKSSGANVLTF. The chain carries TRBV30 and TRBJ2-6, with unresolved D. Per germline, CDR1 GTSNPN and CDR2 SVGIG (reference sequence). Deletions cut 2 bases from V and 0 bases from J, with 5 bases between. The CDR3 runs to 14 residues.

The chain employs TRBV19 and TRBJ1-3; weak D call: TRBD1 (5 bases). Germline V gene data show CDR1 as LNHDA and CDR2 as SQIVND (reference sequence). The V end lost 9 bases, the J end lost 1 base, and 10 bases lay between the germline ends. The CDR3 is 13 residues long. CDR3 amino acids: CASARGSGNTIYF. The DNA for the CDR3 is TGTGCCAGCGCTAGGGGATCTGGAAACACCATATATTTT.

Ten or more counts support this clone. V usage is TRBV9 and J usage is TRBJ2-1; D is undetermined. V was cut by 4 bases and J by 4 bases, with 18 bases left in between. The CDR3 is made up of 16 amino acids. From germline, CDR1 is SGDLS and CDR2 YYNGEE. This CDR3 reads CASSPSEASRYNEQFF. CDR3 coding DNA: TGTGCCAGCAGCCCCTCCGAAGCGTCCAGATACAATGAGCAGTTCTTC.

This clone is medium-sized by share. The V and J genes are TRBV6-8 and TRBJ2-3, with D possibly matching TRBD1 (6 bases). Germline loops: CDR1 MNHGY, CDR2 SAAAGT. Trimming pared 6 bases from V and 1 base from J, leaving 8 bases between. CDR3 size: 13 residues. CDR3 in amino acids: CASRKGGTDTQYF. In nucleotides, the CDR3 is TGTGCCAGCAGAAAGGGGGGCACAGATACGCAGTATTTT.

The rearrangement joins TRBV11-3 to TRBJ1-5; 9 bases fit TRBD1. CDR1 SGHNT and CDR2 YENEEA come from the germline V gene. The length of the CDR3 is 14 residues. J gave up 4 bases and V 6 bases, and 4 bases lay outside the gene matches. This CDR3 reads CASRPGTGNQPQHF. The CDR3 DNA reads as TGTGCCAGCAGACCCGGGACAGGGAATCAGCCCCAGCATTTT.

This clone was observed a handful of times. The rearrangement links TRBV25-1 to TRBJ2-2; 9 bases map to TRBD2. Germline CDR1 is MGHDK and CDR2 is SYGVNS. CDR3 size: 14 residues. Trimming took 7 bases from V and 4 from J; bases not matched to a gene: 4. The CDR3 DNA is TGTGCCAGCACGACTAGCGGTATCACCGGGGAGCTGTTTTTT. Its protein is CASTTSGITGELFF.

This clone was observed a few times. V and J are TRBV5-1 and TRBJ1-5, with a weak D call TRBD1 (6 bases). V was pared by 4 bases and J by 1 base, with 21 bases between. CDR1 and CDR2 from the germline V gene are SGHRS and YFSETQ. The CDR3 sequence is 18 residues long. DNA of the CDR3: TGCGCCAGCAGCCCACCACAACAGGGACTTAGGAGCAATCAGCCCCAGCATTTT. Translation: CASSPPQQGLRSNQPQHF.

This clone was detected many times. CDR3 region: CASSLVGFAGGLGYGYTF. The CDR3 nucleotides are TGTGCCAGCAGCTTAGTTGGGTTCGCGGGGGGCCTTGGCTATGGCTACACCTTC. The chain links TRBV11-3 to TRBJ1-2, with TRBD1 as a possible D gene (6 bases). The CDR3 covers 18 residues. V was clipped by 1 base and J by 4 bases, with 22 bases between them. The germline V gene has CDR1 SGHNT and CDR2 YENEEA.

The rearrangement uses TRBV6-8 and TRBJ2-7, with D maybe TRBD2 (5 bases). The CDR3 is 19 residues long. V was trimmed by 0 bases and J by 0 bases, leaving 21 bases between them. CDR1 is MNHGY and CDR2 is SAAAGT in the germline V gene. CDR3 protein: CASSYSSKGQRISSYEQYF. The CDR3 bases are TGTGCCAGCAGTTACTCATCAAAAGGCCAGCGGATAAGCTCCTACGAGCAGTACTTC.

This clone rates as medium-sized. The rearrangement joins TRBV6-8 to TRBJ1-5; D not certain. Germline V CDR1 and CDR2: MNHGY, SAAAGT. CDR3 length equals 13 residues. V gave up 10 bases and J gave up 0 bases, with 10 bases separating them. CDR3 loop: CATSRDSNQPQHF. CDR3 in DNA: TGTGCCACCTCTAGGGATAGCAATCAGCCCCAGCATTTT.

Ten or more counts support this clone. The chain links TRBV11-3 to TRBJ1-6, with unresolved D. Germline V gives CDR1 SGHNT, CDR2 YENEEA. This CDR3 is 15 amino acids long. The V and J ends lost 1 base and 5 bases respectively, with 9 bases between them. The CDR3 loop is CASSLGQPDNSPLHF. CDR3 bases: TGTGCCAGCAGCTTAGGCCAGCCAGATAATTCACCCCTCCACTTT.